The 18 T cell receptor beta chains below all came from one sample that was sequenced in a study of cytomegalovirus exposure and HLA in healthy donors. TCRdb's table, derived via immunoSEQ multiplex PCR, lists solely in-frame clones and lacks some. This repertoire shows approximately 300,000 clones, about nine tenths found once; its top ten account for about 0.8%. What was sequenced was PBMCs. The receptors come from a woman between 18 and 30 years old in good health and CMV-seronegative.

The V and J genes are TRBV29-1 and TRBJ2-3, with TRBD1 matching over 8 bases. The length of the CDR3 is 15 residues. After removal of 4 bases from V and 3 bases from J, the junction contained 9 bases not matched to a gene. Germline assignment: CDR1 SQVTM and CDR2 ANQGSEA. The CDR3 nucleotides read TGCAGCGTTGCGTCAGGGGGCAAGAGGACAGATACGCAGTATTTT. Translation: CSVASGGKRTDTQYF.

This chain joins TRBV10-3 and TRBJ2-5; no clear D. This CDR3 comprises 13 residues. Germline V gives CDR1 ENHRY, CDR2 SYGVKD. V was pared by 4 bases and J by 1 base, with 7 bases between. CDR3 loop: CAISATPQETQYF. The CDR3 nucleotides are TGTGCCATCAGTGCGACACCCCAAGAGACCCAGTACTTC.

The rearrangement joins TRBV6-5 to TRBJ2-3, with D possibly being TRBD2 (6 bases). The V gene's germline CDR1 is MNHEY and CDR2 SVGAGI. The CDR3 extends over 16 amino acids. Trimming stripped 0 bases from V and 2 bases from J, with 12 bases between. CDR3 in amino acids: CASSYSEGTPTDTQYF. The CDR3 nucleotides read TGTGCCAGCAGTTACTCGGAGGGGACTCCCACAGATACGCAGTATTTT.

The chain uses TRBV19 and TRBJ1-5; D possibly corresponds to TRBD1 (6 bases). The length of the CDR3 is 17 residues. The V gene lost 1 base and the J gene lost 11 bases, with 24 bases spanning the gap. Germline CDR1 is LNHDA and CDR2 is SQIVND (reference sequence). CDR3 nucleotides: TGTGCCAGTAGTATAGGGCGTCAGGGGCCATACGGAAGGACCCAGCATTTT. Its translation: CASSIGRQGPYGRTQHF. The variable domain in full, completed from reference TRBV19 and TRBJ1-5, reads DGGITQSPKYLFRKEGQNVTLSCEQNLNHDAMYWYRQDPGQGLRLIYYSQIVNDFQKGDIAEGYSVSREKKESFPLTVTSAQKNPTAFYLCASSIGRQGPYGRTQHFGDGTRLSIL.

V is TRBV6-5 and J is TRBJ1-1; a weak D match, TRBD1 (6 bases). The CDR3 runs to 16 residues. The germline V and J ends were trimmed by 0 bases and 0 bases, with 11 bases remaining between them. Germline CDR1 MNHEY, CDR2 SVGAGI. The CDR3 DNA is TGTGCCAGCAGTTACTCAACAGGGCAGATGAACACTGAAGCTTTCTTT. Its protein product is CASSYSTGQMNTEAFF.

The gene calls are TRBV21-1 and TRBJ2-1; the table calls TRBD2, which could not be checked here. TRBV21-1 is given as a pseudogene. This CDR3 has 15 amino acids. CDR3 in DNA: TGTGCCAGCAGCAAAGGGCAGTCTAGCGGACATGAGCAGTTCTTC. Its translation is CASSKGQSSGHEQFF.

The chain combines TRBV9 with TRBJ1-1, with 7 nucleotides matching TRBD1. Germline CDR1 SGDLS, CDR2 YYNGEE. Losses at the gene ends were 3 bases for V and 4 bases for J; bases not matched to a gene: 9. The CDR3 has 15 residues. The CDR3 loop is CASSGRTGTRTEAFF. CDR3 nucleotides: TGTGCCAGCAGCGGACGGACAGGAACGCGCACTGAAGCTTTCTTT.

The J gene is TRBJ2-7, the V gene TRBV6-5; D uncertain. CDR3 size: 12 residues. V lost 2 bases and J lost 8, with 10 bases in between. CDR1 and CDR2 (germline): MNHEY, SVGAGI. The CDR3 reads CASSYGPTQQYF. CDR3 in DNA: TGTGCCAGCAGTTACGGTCCTACTCAGCAGTACTTC.

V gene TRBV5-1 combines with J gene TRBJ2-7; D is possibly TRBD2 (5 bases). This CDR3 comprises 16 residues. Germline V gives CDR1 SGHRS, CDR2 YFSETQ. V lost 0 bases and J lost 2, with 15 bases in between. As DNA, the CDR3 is TGCGCCAGCAGCTTGGCCGGCGGGCGGACGACCTACGAGCAGTACTTC. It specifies CASSLAGGRTTYEQYF.

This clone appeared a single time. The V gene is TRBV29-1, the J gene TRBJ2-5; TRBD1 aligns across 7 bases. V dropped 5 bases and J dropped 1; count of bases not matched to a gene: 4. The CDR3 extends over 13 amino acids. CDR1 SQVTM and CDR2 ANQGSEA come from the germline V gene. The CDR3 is CSVFRGIQETQYF. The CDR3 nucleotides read TGCAGCGTTTTCAGGGGGATCCAAGAGACCCAGTACTTC. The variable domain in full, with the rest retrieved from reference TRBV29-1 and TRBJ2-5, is SAVISQKPSRDICQRGTSLTIQCQVDSQVTMMFWYRQQPGQSLTLIATANQGSEATYESGFVIDKFPISRPNLTFSTLTVSNMSPEDSSIYLCSVFRGIQETQYFGPGTRLLVL.

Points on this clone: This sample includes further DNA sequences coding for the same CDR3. CDR3 sequence: CASRQSGSSYNEQFF. The CDR3 DNA is TGCGCCAGCAGGCAAAGCGGTAGCTCCTACAATGAGCAGTTCTTC. The chain uses TRBV5-1 and TRBJ2-1, with a possible D match to TRBD2 (5 bases). This CDR3 region has 15 residues. Germline V gene sequence: CDR1 SGHRS, CDR2 YFSETQ. Trimming took off 5 bases at V and 0 bases at J, with 12 bases between the two ends.

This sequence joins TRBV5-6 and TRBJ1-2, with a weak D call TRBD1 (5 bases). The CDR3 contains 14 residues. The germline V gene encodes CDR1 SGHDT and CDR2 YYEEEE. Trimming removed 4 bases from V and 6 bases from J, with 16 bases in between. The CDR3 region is CASSGVSGLDGYTF. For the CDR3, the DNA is TGTGCCAGCAGCGGGGTATCAGGGTTGGATGGCTACACCTTC. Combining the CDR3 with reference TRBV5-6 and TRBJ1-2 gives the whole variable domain DAGVTQSPTHLIKTRGQQVTLRCSPKSGHDTVSWYQQALGQGPQFIFQYYEEEERQRGNFPDRFSGHQFPNYSSELNVNALLLGDSALYLCASSGVSGLDGYTFGSGTRLTVV.

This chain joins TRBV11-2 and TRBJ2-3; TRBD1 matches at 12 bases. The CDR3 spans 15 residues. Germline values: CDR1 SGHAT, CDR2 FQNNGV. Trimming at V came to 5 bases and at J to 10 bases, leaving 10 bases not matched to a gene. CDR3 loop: CASSAGTGGPLAQYF. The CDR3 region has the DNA TGTGCCAGCAGCGCCGGGACAGGGGGCCCCTTAGCGCAGTATTTT.

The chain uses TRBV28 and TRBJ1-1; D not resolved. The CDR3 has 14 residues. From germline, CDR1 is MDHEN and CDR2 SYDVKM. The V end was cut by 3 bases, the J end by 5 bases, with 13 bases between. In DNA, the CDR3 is TGTGCCAGCAGTTTGCCGACTCTGAGGACTGAAGCTTTCTTT. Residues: CASSLPTLRTEAFF.

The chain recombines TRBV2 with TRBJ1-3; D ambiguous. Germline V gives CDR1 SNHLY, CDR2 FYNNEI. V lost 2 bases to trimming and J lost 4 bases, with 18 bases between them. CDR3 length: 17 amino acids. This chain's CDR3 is CASSEIAGRQSGNTIYF. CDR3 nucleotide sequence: TGTGCCAGCAGTGAAATTGCTGGCAGACAATCAGGAAACACCATATATTTT.

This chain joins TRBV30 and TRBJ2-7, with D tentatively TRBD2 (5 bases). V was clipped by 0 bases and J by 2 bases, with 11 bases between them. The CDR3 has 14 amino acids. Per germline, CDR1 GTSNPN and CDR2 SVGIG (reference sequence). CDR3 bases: TGTGCCTGGAGTGTCGGCAGCGGTCCCTACGAGCAGTACTTC. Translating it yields CAWSVGSGPYEQYF.

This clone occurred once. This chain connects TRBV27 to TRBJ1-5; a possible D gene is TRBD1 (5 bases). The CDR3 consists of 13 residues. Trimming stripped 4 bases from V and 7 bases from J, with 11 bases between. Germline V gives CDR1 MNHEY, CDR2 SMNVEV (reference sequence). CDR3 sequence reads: CASSSQGRQPQHF. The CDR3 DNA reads TGTGCCAGCAGTTCGCAGGGTAGGCAGCCCCAGCATTTT.

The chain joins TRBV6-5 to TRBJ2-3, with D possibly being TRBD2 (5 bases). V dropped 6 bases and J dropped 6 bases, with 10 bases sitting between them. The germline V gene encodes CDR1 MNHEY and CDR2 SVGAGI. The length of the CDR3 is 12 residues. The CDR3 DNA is TGTGCCAGCAGAGCCCCGGGGGATACGCAGTATTTT. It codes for CASRAPGDTQYF.